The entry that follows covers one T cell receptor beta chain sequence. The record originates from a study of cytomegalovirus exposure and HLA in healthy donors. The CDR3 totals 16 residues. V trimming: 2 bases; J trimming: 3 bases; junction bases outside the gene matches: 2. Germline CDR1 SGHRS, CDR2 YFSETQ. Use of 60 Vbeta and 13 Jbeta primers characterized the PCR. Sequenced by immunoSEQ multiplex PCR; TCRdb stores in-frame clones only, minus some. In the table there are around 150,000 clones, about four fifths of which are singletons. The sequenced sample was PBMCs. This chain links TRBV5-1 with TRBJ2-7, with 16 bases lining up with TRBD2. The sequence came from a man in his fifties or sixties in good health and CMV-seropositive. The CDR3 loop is CASSLGTSGGVYEQYF. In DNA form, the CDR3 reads TGCGCCAGCAGCTTAGGGACTAGCGGGGGGGTCTACGAGCAGTACTTC. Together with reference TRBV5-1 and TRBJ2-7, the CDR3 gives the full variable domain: KAGVTQTPRYLIKTRGQQVTLSCSPISGHRSVSWYQQTPGQGLQFLFEYFSETQRNKGNFPGRFSGRQFSNSRSEMNVSTLELGDSALYLCASSLGTSGGVYEQYFGPGTRLTVT.